Shown below are 11 T cell receptor beta chains from a single sample sequenced in a study of beta chain features in type 1 diabetes. The sequenced template was cDNA made from the entire isolated RNA. The assay was immunoSEQ multiplex PCR, and TCRdb's table has in-frame clones only and misses some. In the table there are roughly 180,000 clones, around 7.9% of which are singletons. Findings and caveats of the study: When Type 1 diabetes patients were examined, their TCRB CDR3s proved moderately but significantly shorter in all four CD4+ subsets.

The antigens for these receptors are not known. Sample: central memory CD4+ T cells from blood. The receptors come from a man between 18 and 29 years old with type 1 diabetes.

This clone was counted a few times. This chain uses TRBV23-1 with TRBJ2-1; 8 bases fit TRBD1. TRBV23-1 is flagged as an ORF with uncertain function. CDR3 length: 15 amino acids. Losses at the gene ends were 4 bases for V and 3 bases for J; bases not matched to a gene: 5. The CDR3 region is CASSRQGNVYNEQFF. The CDR3 DNA sequence: TGCGCCAGCAGTCGACAGGGGAATGTCTACAATGAGCAGTTCTTC.

This chain uses TRBV2 with TRBJ2-1; 9 bases agree with TRBD2. The V gene end was trimmed by 1 base and the J gene end by 7 bases; junction bases not matched to a gene: 5. The CDR3 sequence is 15 residues long. Germline V lookup: CDR1 SNHLY, CDR2 FYNNEI. CDR3 in DNA: TGTGCCAGCAGTGAAGTTAGCGGGGGTTGGAATGAGCAGTTCTTC. Amino acids: CASSEVSGGWNEQFF.

In its sample, this clone was seen a few times. The sample holds other DNA sequences that translate to the same CDR3. V is TRBV6-5 and J is TRBJ2-7; 9 nucleotides line up with TRBD1. The CDR3 has 15 residues. The trim removed 2 bases at V and 3 bases at J, leaving 5 bases unmatched. Germline V CDR1 and CDR2: MNHEY, SVGAGI. The CDR3 protein is CASSYRGTGRYEQYF. The CDR3 DNA is TGTGCCAGCAGTTACCGTGGGACAGGGCGCTACGAGCAGTACTTC.

This clone showed up just a few times. V and J are TRBV6-5 and TRBJ2-2; 10 positions match TRBD2. J lost 4 bases, V lost 5 bases, and 4 bases had no gene match. The germline gives CDR1 MNHEY, CDR2 SVGAGI. The CDR3 length is 15 residues. CDR3 bases: TGTGCCAGCAGTCCCACTAGCGGGGTCACCGGGGAGCTGTTTTTT. As protein: CASSPTSGVTGELFF.

The chain employs TRBV4-1 and TRBJ2-4, with 7 bases matching TRBD2. This CDR3 is 14 amino acids long. Per the germline V gene, CDR1 is MGHRA and CDR2 is YSYEKL. The ends lost 1 base at V and 6 bases at J; junction bases unmatched: 3. CDR3 in amino acids: CASSQGIAGNIQYF. CDR3 nucleotides: TGCGCCAGCAGCCAAGGGATAGCGGGAAACATTCAGTACTTC.

This clone was seen only a few times. This chain connects TRBV7-9 to TRBJ1-4, with D perhaps matching TRBD1 (6 bases). Germline V gives CDR1 SEHNR, CDR2 FQNEAQ (reference sequence). CDR3 length: 11 residues. The V and J ends lost 5 bases and 8 bases respectively, with 6 bases between them. CDR3: CASSQGEKLFF. Here the CDR3 DNA reads TGTGCCAGCAGCCAGGGGGAAAAACTGTTTTTT.

V gene TRBV7-8 combines with J gene TRBJ1-1, with D tentatively TRBD1 (5 bases). Trimming took off 5 bases at V and 1 base at J, with 11 bases between the two ends. The CDR3 loop spans 14 amino acids. Germline V gene lookup returns CDR1 SGHVS and CDR2 FQNEAQ. This CDR3 is CASSRGLGNTEAFF. The CDR3 bases are TGTGCCAGCAGCCGGGGACTGGGGAACACTGAAGCTTTCTTT. Full variable domain (rest looked up from reference TRBV7-8 and TRBJ1-1): GAGVSQSPRYKVAKRGQDVALRCDPISGHVSLFWYQQALGQGPEFLTYFQNEAQLDKSGLPSDRFFAERPEGSVSTLKIQRTQQEDSAVYLCASSRGLGNTEAFFGQGTRLTVV.

This chain connects TRBV6-5 to TRBJ1-2, with D uncertain. V was trimmed by 5 bases and J by 2 bases, leaving 15 bases between them. The CDR3 sequence is 15 residues long. The germline CDR1 and CDR2 sequences are MNHEY and SVGAGI. DNA for the CDR3: TGTGCCAGCAGTCCAAACCCCACAGAGAACTATGGCTACACCTTC. This codes for CASSPNPTENYGYTF.

The chain links TRBV29-1 to TRBJ2-5; TRBD1 matches at 7 bases. Trimming removed 7 bases from V and 0 bases from J; junction bases left unmatched: 5. Germline assignment: CDR1 SQVTM and CDR2 ANQGSEA. This CDR3 spans 13 amino acids. In nucleotides, the CDR3 is TGCAGCGCCACCGGGACAGACCAAGAGACCCAGTACTTC. Amino acid sequence: CSATGTDQETQYF.

This clone appeared a few times. The chain links TRBV2 to TRBJ2-1, with 9 bases matching TRBD2. CDR3 length equals 15 residues. Germline CDR1 SNHLY, CDR2 FYNNEI. Trimming at V came to 2 bases and at J to 9 bases, leaving 8 bases not matched to a gene. CDR3 region: CASSEQGLALGEQFF. The CDR3 bases are TGTGCCAGCAGTGAACAGGGACTAGCTCTCGGTGAGCAGTTCTTC.

V gene TRBV7-9 combines with J gene TRBJ2-6; the match to TRBD1 covers 8 bases. Looked up from germline, CDR1 is SEHNR and CDR2 is FQNEAQ (reference sequence). CDR3 length equals 18 residues. With V trimmed by 4 bases and J by 0 bases, 8 bases remained unmatched. The CDR3 region has the DNA TGTGCCAGCAGCTCCGCCGCGGGACAGGCCTCTGGGGCCAACGTCCTGACTTTC. Amino acids: CASSSAAGQASGANVLTF.